This T cell receptor (beta chain) was identified during a study of cytomegalovirus exposure and HLA in healthy donors (dated by TCRdb to 2016 to 2017). Regarding the study in general: According to an earlier analysis of 587 of the donors, 150 million to 200 million T cells yielded 95 million to 140 million unique TCR beta sequences and 276 Gb of sequence data. Approximately 300 gigabases of sequencing data and approximately 85 million unique TCR sequences were included in an early release covering roughly 600 HLA-typed donors. Of the roughly 420 genotyped donors, 75% to 85% were placed in the genetic ancestry cluster associated with self-reported Caucasian donors. The study aimed to test whether signatures of past pathogen exposure could be identified by cataloging public T cell receptors. Using immunosequencing, the study profiled T cell repertoires from about 650 subjects and related those repertoires to cytomegalovirus serostatus. Along with the approximately 650-subject first cohort, a separate validation cohort of 120 different subjects was used. To predict cytomegalovirus infection status, the study brought together high-throughput TCR immunosequencing, statistical association of individual TCRs with disease status, and machine learning. A later analysis re-examined previously published TCR beta repertoires from around 670 donors and added high-resolution HLA genotyping to investigate patterns of TCR occurrence. In the later analysis, no new phenotypic data were used to find candidate immune exposures; instead, reliance was placed on TCR beta sequences and their occurrence across donors. An earlier analysis of a few hundred of the donors applied high-throughput TCR beta sequencing to assess whether each TCR beta V gene segment acted as functional or pseudogenic. Alongside the repertoire data, information on donor age, sex, ethnicity and CMV serostatus was compiled. Genome-wide SNP genotypes for about 55% of the roughly 670 donors were used in a later genetic analysis, which treated that subset as a discovery cohort. Every discovery cohort repertoire had been produced on one sequencing platform. Both class I and class II loci were covered by HLA typing, at four-digit resolution. Typing coverage varied by locus: roughly 620-640 donors for A, B, C, DRB1 and DQB1; some 520 for DQA1; approximately 610 for DPA1; more than 450 for DPB1. Because of strong linkage in the cohort, a handful of DR-DQ haplotypes were treated as single units for association and clustering. Among a few hundred genotyped donors of the cohort, an average of approximately 250,000 unique TCR beta nucleotide sequences were sequenced per donor, roughly 20% of them non-productive. Study-wide findings and limitations: Broadly in line with IMGT annotations, most TCR beta V segments showed up in productive rearrangements about 87% or about 30% of the time in an earlier analysis of a few hundred of the donors. A later analysis found that most CMV-associated TCR beta chains appeared HLA-restricted, with HLA associations seemingly driven largely by CMV exposure. The only immune exposure information available for the cohort was CMV serostatus. The earlier analysis of around 600 of the donors excluded 15 to 20 rarely observed V segments, including chromosome 9 orphons, because counts were too low. The cohort was sequenced for TCR beta chains only, and without alpha or paired-chain data the features that could be detected were limited. According to a later genetic analysis, donors in an Asian-associated ancestry cluster had fewer N-insertions in productive TCRs than the approximately 630-donor mean. An association between a missense DCLRE1C variant and V-gene and J-gene trimming of TCR beta chains was found in a later genetic analysis and replicated in an independent cohort. Correlated functional status among segregating V segments might be attributable to linkage disequilibrium, but an unknown experimental factor could not be ruled out. The 87-base-pair reads could not distinguish some IMGT-functional V segments, including TRBV6-2 and TRBV6-3, so those segments were excluded. In a later analysis, TCR association rates were found to vary across HLA loci, with the most associated TCRs seen for DRB1 alleles and the fewest for HLA-C alleles. When HLA alleles, especially DR and DQ, strongly co-occurred, TCR associations were difficult to assign to individual alleles. In both the original and validation cohorts, the classifier was reported to diagnose cytomegalovirus status with high specificity and sensitivity. The study gave a list of about 170 TCR beta chains associated with cytomegalovirus. A further reported finding was that TCR beta sequences accurately predicted the HLA-A and HLA-B alleles for most subjects in the first cohort. Sequencing depth was assumed to be roughly uniform across donors in the presence/absence analyses, though that assumption may not hold. Several of the top co-occurrence clusters appeared to be linked to parvovirus B19, influenza, CMV and Epstein-Barr virus, according to a later analysis. Most TCR sequences were observed very rarely across donors, whereas some public TCRs were present in many individuals. A later analysis associated 16,951 TCR beta sequences with specific HLA alleles at a false discovery rate of 0.05. A cluster of highly shared sequence variants was judged likely to represent a technical artifact of the sequencing pipeline. Compared with equally common non-associated chains, HLA-associated TCR beta chains in a later analysis were more clonally expanded and had lower generation probabilities. A few of the identified cytomegalovirus-associated TCR beta chains were confirmed in vitro to be specific for cytomegalovirus antigens. Because HLA typing was missing for some donors at each locus, association tests included only the typed subset. It was suggested by the authors that the approach could potentially be generalized to other disease states and immunological phenotypes.

Library preparation employed the immunoSEQ multiplex PCR assay. For the multiplex PCR, a mixture combining 60 forward primers for TCR Vbeta segments and 13 reverse primers for TCR Jbeta segments was used. The CDR3 region of rearranged TCR beta genes was amplified from genomic DNA with a multiplex PCR assay. Amplified TCR beta libraries were sequenced as 87-base-pair reads on the Illumina HiSeq System. The paper's data handling went like this. A later analysis tallied some 79 million unique TCR beta chains across the 666 repertoires, and some 12 million of those chains were shared by two or more donors. Raw reads were error-corrected and collapsed into unique sequences by a nearest-neighbor algorithm in which closely related sequences were merged to remove PCR and sequencing errors. Alignment of CDR3 sequences to IMGT reference sequences was used to assign V, D and J gene segments. For a sequence to be retained, a match of at least six nucleotides was required to both a V gene segment and a J gene segment. A rearrangement counted as productive if the CDR3 had no stop codons and remained in frame with V and J, and every other rearrangement counted as non-productive. Following IMGT convention, CDR3 was defined as the stretch from the second conserved V-encoded cysteine up to the conserved J-encoded phenylalanine. The earlier analysis of around 640 of the donors excluded sequences that lacked an unambiguous match to a single V gene segment. In an earlier analysis of a few hundred of the donors, a V segment was called functional when productive rearrangements were above 56.7%, and segregating when the standard deviation between donors exceeded 5%. A statistical classification framework was built for diagnosing cytomegalovirus status from the catalog of TCR beta chain sequences. In a later analysis, V and J genes were assigned by comparing TCR nucleotide sequences against IMGT/GENE-DB human TR gene sequences. A later analysis assigned CDR3 sequences and most-parsimonious VDJ recombination scenarios with the TCRdist pipeline. In a later analysis, every TCR beta chain was defined by the combination of its CDR3 amino acid sequence and its V-gene family, and reads without a unique V-gene family were dropped. As a way to deal with suspected cross-contamination and a sequencing artifact, a later analysis dropped 500 to 700 nucleotide sequences that were highly shared and had low generation probability. In a later analysis, a clonal expansion index for each public chain was calculated from normalized within-repertoire ranks of inferred template counts. A later analysis computed generation probabilities with a VDJ recombination model fitted to out-of-frame rearrangements, and checked the results against IGoR. Hypergeometric tests were used in a later analysis to score TCR-TCR, TCR-HLA and TCR-CMV co-occurrence, with a repertoire-size bias correction applied to the TCR pairs. In a later analysis, false discovery rates were estimated by permuting HLA or CMV assignments 20 times. In a later analysis, co-occurring TCRs were grouped using DBSCAN, and TCRdist sequence similarity was added for clustering within HLA-allele-positive subsets. For co-occurrence clustering, repertoires with fewer than 30,000 or more than 120,000 public chains were excluded, along with roughly 5 repertoires with anomalous nucleotide sharing. The table comes from immuneACCESS by way of TCRdb, which keeps in-frame sequences with V and J called. Part of the clones is missing from these tables; in studies checked, under half for an unresolved V gene and the rest for unknown reasons. D and trimming come from the DNA, and the V and J calls and clone size come from that table. This sample is represented by more than 95,000 clones; 60% to 80% of them were singletons. In total, the top ten clones hold around 4.9% of the sample.

The cohort was made up of under 800 healthy bone marrow donors. At the time of sampling, every cohort member was nominally healthy, though immune exposures that went unrecorded were likely present. The donor was CMV seropositive and was included in the group of 250 to 300 seropositive cohort members. A peripheral blood sample was collected from each donor, and TCR beta sequencing was performed on peripheral blood mononuclear cells. Genomic DNA was extracted from the blood cell samples with the Qiagen DNeasy Blood Extraction Kit. Its CDR3 holds 15 amino acids, cysteine through phenylalanine. Only the CDR3 region is kept as DNA, spanning 45 bases read in frame from base 1. The trim is 0 bases for V and 0 bases for J, with a gap of 11 bases between the germline ends. CDR1 is given as GTSNPN and CDR2 as SVGIG, both from the germline V gene (reference sequence). As for this clone: What this receptor recognizes is not known. No quality values exist for individual bases; no much larger clone is one base distant.

Recombination linked TRBV30 to TRBJ1-1; no D gene call is confident. This sequence originates from a man aged 45 to 65 in good health and CMV-seropositive. Sequencing input: PBMCs. At the DNA level, the sequence is TGTGCCTGGAGTGTACGAGGCTACATGAACACTGAAGCTTTCTTT. It is translated as CAWSVRGYMNTEAFF.